This T cell receptor beta chain was identified during a study of CD8 T cells in Susac syndrome. RNA totalling about 0.45 to 1 ug underwent reverse transcription with random hexamers. From the immunoSEQ multiplex PCR reads, TCRdb called clonotypes with MiXCR, one entry per CDR3 protein. The sample holds a few hundred thousand distinct CDR3 sequences, 95% seen once. Treatment-naive patients with stable or active relapsing-remitting disease were the multiple sclerosis controls. Trimming left V 1 base short and J 8 bases short, with 6 bases between. This CDR3 comprises 12 residues. CDR1 and CDR2 from the germline V gene are MGHRA and YSYEKL.

The receptor was isolated from a human donor with multiple sclerosis. This chain connects TRBV4-1 to TRBJ2-4, with unresolved D. The sample comprised CD4+ T cells from PBMCs. The CDR3 loop reads CASSQARDIQYF. CDR3 sequence (DNA): TGCGCCAGCAGCCAAGCAAGGGACATTCAGTACTTC.